The source of this T cell receptor beta chain is a study of blood T cell repertoires in COVID-19. Across the whole study: The analysed material was cDNA or gDNA that came from T cells, B-cell-depleted T cells, or PBMCs.

Original analysis: Reference gene primer amplification in the assay estimated nucleated cell counts. The repertoire was sequenced with immunoSEQ multiplex PCR; TCRdb's copy has only in-frame clones and lacks some. The DNA gave D and trimming, while V, J and clone size come from that table. The table records over 200,000 clones, 92% of them present only once. Per germline, CDR1 SGHVS and CDR2 FQNEAQ. The CDR3 spans 13 residues. Trimming took 2 bases from V and 3 from J, leaving 7 bases between them. The gene calls are TRBV7-8 and TRBJ1-1; D gene uncertain. The clonotype was recovered from a man between 25 and 39 years old with acute or convalescent COVID-19. Sequenced material: peripheral blood. CDR3 loop: CASSLFSDTEAFF. The CDR3 DNA is TGTGCCAGCAGCTTATTTTCGGACACTGAAGCTTTCTTT.